This TCR beta chain was documented in a study of T cell responses to AZD1222 COVID-19 vaccine. Study-level results: After the peak T cell response, and only then, were repertoires sampled. With two AZD1222 doses given, Spike-specific TCR breadth and depth both rose. The reported proportion of spike-specific TCRs targeting unmutated variant regions was nearly half.

Note on this clone: What it recognizes is unknown.

Method: immunoSEQ multiplex PCR; TCRdb's copy keeps in-frame clones and lacks some. The sample consists of more than 150,000 clones, 88% of them appearing once. CDR1 is MDHEN, CDR2 SYDVKM, per germline. The CDR3 is 16 amino acids. Deletions cut 5 bases from V and 4 bases from J, with 15 bases between. The TCR comes from an adult in good health. The V and J genes are TRBV28 and TRBJ2-6, with D unresolved. Sequencing was performed on peripheral blood, taken on day 0 of AZD1222 vaccination. The CDR3 DNA reads as TGTGCCAGCAGTCCCACTGGTCCCAGGGGGGCCAACGTCCTGACTTTC. Protein: CASSPTGPRGANVLTF.